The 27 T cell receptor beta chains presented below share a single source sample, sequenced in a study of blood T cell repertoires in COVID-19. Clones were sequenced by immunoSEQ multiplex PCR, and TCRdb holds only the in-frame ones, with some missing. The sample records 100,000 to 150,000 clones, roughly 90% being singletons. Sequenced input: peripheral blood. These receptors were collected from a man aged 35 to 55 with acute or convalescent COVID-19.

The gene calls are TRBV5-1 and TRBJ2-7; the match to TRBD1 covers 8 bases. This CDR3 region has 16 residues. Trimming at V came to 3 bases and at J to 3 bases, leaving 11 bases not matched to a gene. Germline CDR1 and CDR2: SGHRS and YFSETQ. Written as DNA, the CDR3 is TGCGCCAGCAGCTACCCCGGACAGGGAGGCTTCTACGAGCAGTACTTC. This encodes CASSYPGQGGFYEQYF. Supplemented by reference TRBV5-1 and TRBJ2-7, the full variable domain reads KAGVTQTPRYLIKTRGQQVTLSCSPISGHRSVSWYQQTPGQGLQFLFEYFSETQRNKGNFPGRFSGRQFSNSRSEMNVSTLELGDSALYLCASSYPGQGGFYEQYFGPGTRLTVT.

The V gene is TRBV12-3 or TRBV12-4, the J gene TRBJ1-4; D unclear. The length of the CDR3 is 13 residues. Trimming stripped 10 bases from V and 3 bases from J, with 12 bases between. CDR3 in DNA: TGTGCCACCACAGAAGCCTCTAATGAAAAACTGTTTTTT. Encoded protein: CATTEASNEKLFF.

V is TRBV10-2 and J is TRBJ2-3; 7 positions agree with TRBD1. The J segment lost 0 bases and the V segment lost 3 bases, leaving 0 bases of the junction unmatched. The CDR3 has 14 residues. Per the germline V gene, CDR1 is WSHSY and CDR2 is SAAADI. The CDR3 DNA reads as TGCGCCAGCAGTGAACAGGGGAGCACAGATACGCAGTATTTT. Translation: CASSEQGSTDTQYF.

The CDR3 spells CASSLGLDRVPYGYTF. In DNA form, the CDR3 reads TGTGCCAGCAGCTTAGGGCTAGACAGGGTCCCCTATGGCTACACCTTC. The chain is built from TRBV7-2 and TRBJ1-2, with 7 bases identical to TRBD1. There are 16 residues in the CDR3. The junction had 9 bases not matched to a gene; V was cut back by 1 base and J by 4 bases. Per germline, CDR1 SGHTA and CDR2 FQGNSA.

CDR3 nucleotide sequence: TGTGCCAGCAGCGTAGAGACTAGCGGAGCCAATGAGCAGTTCTTC. Its translation: CASSVETSGANEQFF. This rearrangement joins TRBV9 to TRBJ2-1; 9 nucleotides align to TRBD2. Looked up from germline, CDR1 is SGDLS and CDR2 is YYNGEE. V lost 0 bases, J lost 6 bases, and 4 bases stayed unmatched. The CDR3 loop spans 15 amino acids.

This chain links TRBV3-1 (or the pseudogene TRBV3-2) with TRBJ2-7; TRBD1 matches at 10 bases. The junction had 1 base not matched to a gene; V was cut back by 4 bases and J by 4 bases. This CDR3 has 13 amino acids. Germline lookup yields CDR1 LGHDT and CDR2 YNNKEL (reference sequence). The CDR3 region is CASSRTGGYEQYF. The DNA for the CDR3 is TGTGCCAGCAGCCGGACAGGGGGGTACGAGCAGTACTTC.

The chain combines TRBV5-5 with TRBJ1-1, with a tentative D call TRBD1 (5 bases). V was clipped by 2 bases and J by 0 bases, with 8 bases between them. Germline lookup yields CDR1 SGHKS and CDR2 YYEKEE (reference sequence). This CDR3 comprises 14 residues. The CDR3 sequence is CASSFEDMNTEAFF. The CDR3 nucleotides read TGTGCCAGCAGCTTTGAGGACATGAACACTGAAGCTTTCTTT.

CDR3 nucleotide sequence: TGTGCTAGTGGTTTGATGATAGCTGGAAACACCATATATTTT. Translating gives CASGLMIAGNTIYF. This chain connects TRBV12-5 to TRBJ1-3; D remains ambiguous. The germline V and J ends were trimmed by 2 bases and 2 bases, with 7 bases remaining between them. This CDR3 comprises 14 residues. Per germline, CDR1 LGHNT and CDR2 FRNRAP.

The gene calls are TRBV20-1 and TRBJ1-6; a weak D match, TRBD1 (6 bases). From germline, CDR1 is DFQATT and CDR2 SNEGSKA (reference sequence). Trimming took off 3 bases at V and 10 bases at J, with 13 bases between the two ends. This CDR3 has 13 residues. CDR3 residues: CSASLGAGSPLHF. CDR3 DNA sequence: TGCAGTGCTAGTCTGGGGGCAGGATCACCCCTCCACTTT.

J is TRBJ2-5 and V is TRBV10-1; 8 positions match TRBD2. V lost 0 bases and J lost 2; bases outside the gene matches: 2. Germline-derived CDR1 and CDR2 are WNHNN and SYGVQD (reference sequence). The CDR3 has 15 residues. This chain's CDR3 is CASSESTSAQETQYF. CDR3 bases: TGCGCCAGCAGTGAGTCGACTAGCGCGCAAGAGACCCAGTACTTC.

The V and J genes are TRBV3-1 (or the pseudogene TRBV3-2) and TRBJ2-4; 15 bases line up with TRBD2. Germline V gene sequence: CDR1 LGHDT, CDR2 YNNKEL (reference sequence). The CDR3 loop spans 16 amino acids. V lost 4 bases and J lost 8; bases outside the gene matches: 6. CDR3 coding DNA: TGTGCCAGCAGCCTCGGACTAGCGGGAGGGCCATACATTCAGTACTTC. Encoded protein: CASSLGLAGGPYIQYF.

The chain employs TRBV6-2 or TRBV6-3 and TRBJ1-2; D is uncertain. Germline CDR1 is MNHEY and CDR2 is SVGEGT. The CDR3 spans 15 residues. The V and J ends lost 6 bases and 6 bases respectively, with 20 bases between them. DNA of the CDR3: TGTGCCAGCAGCTCCCTTTACGCATCACGCGATGGCTACACCTTC. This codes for CASSSLYASRDGYTF.

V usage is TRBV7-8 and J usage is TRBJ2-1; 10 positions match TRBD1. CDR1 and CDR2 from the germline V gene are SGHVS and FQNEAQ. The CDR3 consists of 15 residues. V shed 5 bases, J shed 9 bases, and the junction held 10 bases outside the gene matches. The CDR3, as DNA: TGTGCCAGCAGCGAACCGGGACAGGGGACAACTGAGCAGTTCTTC. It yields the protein CASSEPGQGTTEQFF. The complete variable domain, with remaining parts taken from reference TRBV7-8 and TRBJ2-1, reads GAGVSQSPRYKVAKRGQDVALRCDPISGHVSLFWYQQALGQGPEFLTYFQNEAQLDKSGLPSDRFFAERPEGSVSTLKIQRTQQEDSAVYLCASSEPGQGTTEQFFGPGTRLTVL.

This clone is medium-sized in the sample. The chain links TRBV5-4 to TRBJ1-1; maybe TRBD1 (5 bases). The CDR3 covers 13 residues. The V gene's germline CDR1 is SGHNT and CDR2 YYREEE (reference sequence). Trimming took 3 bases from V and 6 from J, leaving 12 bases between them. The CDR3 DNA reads TGTGCCAGCAGCTCCGGGACTACAGCTGAAGCTTTCTTT. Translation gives CASSSGTTAEAFF.

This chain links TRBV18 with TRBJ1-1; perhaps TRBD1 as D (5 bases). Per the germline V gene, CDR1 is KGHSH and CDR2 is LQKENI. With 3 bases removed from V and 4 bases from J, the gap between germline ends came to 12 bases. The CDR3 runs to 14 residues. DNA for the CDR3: TGTGCCAGCTCACCCCGAGGACAAGGCACTGAAGCTTTCTTT. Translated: CASSPRGQGTEAFF. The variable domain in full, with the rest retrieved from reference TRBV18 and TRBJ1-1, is NAGVMQNPRHLVRRRGQEARLRCSPMKGHSHVYWYRQLPEEGLKFMVYLQKENIIDESGMPKERFSAEFPKEGPSILRIQQVVRGDSAAYFCASSPRGQGTEAFFGQGTRLTVV.

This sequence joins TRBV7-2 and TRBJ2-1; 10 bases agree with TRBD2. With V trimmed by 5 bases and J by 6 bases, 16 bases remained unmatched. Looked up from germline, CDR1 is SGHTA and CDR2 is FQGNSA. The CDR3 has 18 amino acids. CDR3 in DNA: TGTGCCAGCAGCCTAAAAGGAGGGGCTAGCGGGAGTGGCAATGAGCAGTTCTTC. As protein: CASSLKGGASGSGNEQFF.

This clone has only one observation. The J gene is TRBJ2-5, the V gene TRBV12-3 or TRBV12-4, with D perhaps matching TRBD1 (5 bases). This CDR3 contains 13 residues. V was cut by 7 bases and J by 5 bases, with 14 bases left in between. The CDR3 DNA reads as TGTGCCAGCACCGCAGGACACGCGGAGACCCAGTACTTC. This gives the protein CASTAGHAETQYF.

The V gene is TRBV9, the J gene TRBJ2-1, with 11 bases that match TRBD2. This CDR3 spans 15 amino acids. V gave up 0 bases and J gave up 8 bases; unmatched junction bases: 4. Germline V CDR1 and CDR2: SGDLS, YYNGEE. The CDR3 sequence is CASSVDSGRAYEQFF. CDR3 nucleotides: TGTGCCAGCAGCGTAGATAGCGGGAGGGCCTATGAGCAGTTCTTC.

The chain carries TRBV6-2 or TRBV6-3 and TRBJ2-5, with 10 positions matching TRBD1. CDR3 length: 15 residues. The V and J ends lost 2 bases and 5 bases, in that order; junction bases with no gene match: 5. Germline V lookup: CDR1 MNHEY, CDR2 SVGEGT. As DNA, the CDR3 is TGTGCCAGCAGTTACGTGGGACAGGGGACCGAGACCCAGTACTTC. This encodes CASSYVGQGTETQYF.

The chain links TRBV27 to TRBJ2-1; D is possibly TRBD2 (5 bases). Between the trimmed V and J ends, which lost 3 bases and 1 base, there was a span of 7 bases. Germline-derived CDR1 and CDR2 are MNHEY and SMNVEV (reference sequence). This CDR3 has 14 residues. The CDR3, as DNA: TGTGCCAGCAGTTTGAGGGAGTCCTACAATGAGCAGTTCTTC. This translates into CASSLRESYNEQFF.

CDR3 nucleotide sequence: TGTGCCAGTCAGACAGGTACGATTGGCAATCAGCCCCAGCATTTT. Translating it yields CASQTGTIGNQPQHF. V usage is TRBV19 and J usage is TRBJ1-5, with a possible D match to TRBD1 (6 bases). V lost 8 bases to trimming and J lost 2 bases, with 16 bases between them. The length of the CDR3 is 15 residues. Germline CDR1 and CDR2: LNHDA and SQIVND (reference sequence).

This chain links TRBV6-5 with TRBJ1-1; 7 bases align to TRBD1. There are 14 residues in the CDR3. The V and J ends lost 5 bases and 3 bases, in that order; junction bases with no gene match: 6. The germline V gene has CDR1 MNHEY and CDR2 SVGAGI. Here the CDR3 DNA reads TGTGCCAGCAGTCACAGGGGTGGGGACACTGAAGCTTTCTTT. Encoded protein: CASSHRGGDTEAFF.

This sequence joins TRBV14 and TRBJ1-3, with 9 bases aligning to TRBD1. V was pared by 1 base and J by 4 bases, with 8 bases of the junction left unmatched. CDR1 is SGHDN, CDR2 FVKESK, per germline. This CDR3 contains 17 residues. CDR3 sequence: CASSQVQGAQLGNTIYF. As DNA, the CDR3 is TGTGCCAGCAGCCAAGTACAGGGGGCGCAATTGGGAAACACCATATATTTT.

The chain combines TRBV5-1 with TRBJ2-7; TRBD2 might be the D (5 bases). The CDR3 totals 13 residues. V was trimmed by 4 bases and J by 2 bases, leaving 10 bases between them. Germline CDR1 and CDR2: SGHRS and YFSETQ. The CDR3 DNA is TGCGCCAGCAGCCCGGCGGGCGCCTACGAGCAGTACTTC. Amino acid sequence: CASSPAGAYEQYF.

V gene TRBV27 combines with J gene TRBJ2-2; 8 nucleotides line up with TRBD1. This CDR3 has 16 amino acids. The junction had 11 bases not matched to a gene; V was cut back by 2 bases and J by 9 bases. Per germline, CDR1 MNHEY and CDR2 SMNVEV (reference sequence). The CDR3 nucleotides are TGTGCCAGCAGTTTACGGGACAGGCCCAGCCCCCGGGAGCTGTTTTTT. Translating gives CASSLRDRPSPRELFF.

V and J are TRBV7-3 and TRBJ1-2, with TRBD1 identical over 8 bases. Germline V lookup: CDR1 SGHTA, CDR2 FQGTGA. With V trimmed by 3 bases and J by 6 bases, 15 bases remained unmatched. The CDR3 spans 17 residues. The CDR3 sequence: CASSFQPTGARSNGYTF. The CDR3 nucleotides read TGTGCCAGCAGCTTCCAACCGACAGGGGCGCGGTCAAATGGCTACACCTTC.

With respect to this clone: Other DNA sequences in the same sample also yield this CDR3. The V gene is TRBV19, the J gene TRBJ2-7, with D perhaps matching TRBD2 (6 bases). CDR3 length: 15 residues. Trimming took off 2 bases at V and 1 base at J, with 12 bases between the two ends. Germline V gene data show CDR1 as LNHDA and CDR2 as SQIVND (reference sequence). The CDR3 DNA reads TGTGCCAGTAGTATATTCCCGGGGGAGTCCTACGAGCAGTACTTC. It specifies CASSIFPGESYEQYF.